This record covers a single T cell receptor (beta chain). Its antigen is unknown. Each CDR3 protein gets one entry after TCRdb re-called the RT-PCR reads with MiXCR. This sample has 650,000 to 800,000 distinct CDR3 sequences, with 15% to 20% found just once. The sample comes from a study of response to subunit inactivated influenza vaccine. Study results and caveats: There was a suggestion from the authors that each seasonal influenza vaccination recruits few new T cells.

From germline, CDR1 is KGHSH and CDR2 LQKENI. Trimming cost V 3 bases and J 0 bases, with 5 bases left between them. This CDR3 is built from 13 residues. Sequenced material: PBMCs from blood, taken approximately 5 days after vaccination. This sequence joins TRBV18 and TRBJ1-2; D is undetermined. The TCR comes from a man aged 45-60 years who received an inactivated influenza vaccine. The CDR3 coding sequence is TGTGCCAGCTCACCCTACTCTAACTATGGCTACACCTTC. Amino acids: CASSPYSNYGYTF.